The source of this T cell receptor beta chain is a study of shared clonotypes between healthy human individuals. The CDR3 totals 14 residues. Germline assignment: CDR1 SGHVT and CDR2 SQSDAQ. Deep-level assay runs were performed. Ten immunoSEQ deep assay plates were used by the authors to sequence unsorted PBMC DNA. Using immunoSEQ multiplex PCR, the repertoire was profiled, and TCRdb retains in-frame clones only, with some absent. This table has about 480,000 clones, over 60% appearing once. Comments on this clone: One end of the junction varies from germline; a read error may be responsible.

The TCR sequence derives from a woman in her thirties or forties in good health. Some clones in this sample may be carry-over from other donors' samples. Sequencing was carried out using PBMCs. The chain recombines TRBV7-4 with TRBJ1-1, with a tentative D call TRBD1 (5 bases). CDR3: CASSVAQGNTEAFF. The CDR3 DNA follows: TGTGCCAGCAGCGTAGCTCAGGGGAACACTGAAGCTTTCTTT.